The rows below give T cell receptor beta chains drawn from one sample of a study of PD-1 blockade in classical Hodgkin lymphoma. Repertoires were generated with immunoSEQ multiplex PCR, while TCRdb's copy carries only in-frame clones and drops some. The data hold some 21,000 clones, with more than 60% observed a single time. The source material was peripheral blood mononuclear cells (PBMCs), sampled at baseline. These receptors were collected from a human donor with classical Hodgkin lymphoma. Both conserved end residues are part of each CDR3. Expanded clones are given a class, and other clones once, few, many or no size at all.

size: few; V: TRBV30; length: 12; J: TRBJ2-6; CDR3: CAWEAGANVLTF
size: .; V: TRBV6-6; length: 14; J: TRBJ1-2; CDR3: CASSYRSEGYGYTF
size: few; V: TRBV19; length: 15; J: TRBJ1-5; CDR3: CASSEGQVINQPQHF
size: .; V: TRBV5-4; length: 17; J: TRBJ2-5; CDR3: CASSFGLAGGSQETQYF
size: few; V: TRBV14; length: 13; J: TRBJ2-1; CDR3: CASSSWSTDEQFF
size: .; V: TRBV6-1; length: 11; J: TRBJ2-7; CDR3: CASSEAFEQYF
size: .; V: TRBV10-1; length: 16; J: TRBJ2-3; CDR3: CASSESLAGGTDTQYF
size: .; V: TRBV7-2; length: 13; J: TRBJ1-2; CDR3: CASSFFRDGFYTF
size: once; V: TRBV11-2; length: 15; J: TRBJ2-2; CDR3: CASSRDYQNTGELFF
size: large; V: TRBV5-4; length: 14; J: TRBJ2-1; CDR3: CASSPGGSYNEQFF
size: .; V: TRBV11-3; length: 13; J: TRBJ1-5; CDR3: CASSRRDNQPQHF
size: few; V: TRBV19; length: 14; J: TRBJ2-4; CDR3: CASRGGPDQNIQYF
size: .; V: TRBV19; length: 15; J: TRBJ1-5; CDR3: CASSIGRGSNQPQHF
size: .; V: TRBV7-8; length: 17; J: TRBJ2-5; CDR3: CASSLELTIVSLETQYF
size: .; V: TRBV30; length: 13; J: TRBJ1-1; CDR3: CAWSGGVFTEAFF
size: few; V: TRBV29-1; length: 12; J: TRBJ2-7; CDR3: CSALKSSYEQYF
size: .; V: TRBV6-6; length: 14; J: TRBJ2-7; CDR3: CASSYSTVEGEQYF
size: .; V: TRBV28; length: 11; J: TRBJ1-2; CDR3: CASISTYGYTF
size: .; V: TRBV19; length: 13; J: TRBJ1-1; CDR3: CATRTGGRTEAFF
size: .; V: TRBV7-2; length: 16; J: TRBJ2-2; CDR3: CASSPSLLANTGELFF
size: .; V: TRBV7-9; length: 13; J: TRBJ2-7; CDR3: CASNRGQIYEQYF
size: .; V: TRBV28; length: 16; J: TRBJ2-7; CDR3: CASSSPSGTGGDEQYF
size: .; V: TRBV6-5; length: 13; J: TRBJ1-6; CDR3: CASSSQGGFTLHF
size: .; V: TRBV6-1; length: 15; J: TRBJ2-5; CDR3: CASSDGGGPFLTQYF
size: .; V: TRBV4-1; length: 14; J: TRBJ2-3; CDR3: CASSQAGRIDTQYF
size: .; V: TRBV4-1; length: 15; J: TRBJ1-4; CDR3: CASSLSPSTNEKLFF
size: .; V: TRBV7-2; length: 12; J: TRBJ2-7; CDR3: CASSYDSAEQYF
size: .; V: TRBV5-1; length: 15; J: TRBJ2-3; CDR3: CASTSGGALTDTQYF
size: .; V: TRBV14; length: 11; J: TRBJ2-4; CDR3: CASSHNYIQYF
size: once; V: TRBV5-8; length: 13; J: TRBJ1-2; CDR3: CASRPGRAYGYTF
size: .; V: TRBV6-5; length: 15; J: TRBJ2-7; CDR3: CASSSGRAPPYEQYF
size: few; V: TRBV12-5; length: 18; J: TRBJ2-1; CDR3: CASGLVPFAGSSYNEQFF
size: medium-sized; V: TRBV5-1; length: 14; J: TRBJ1-2; CDR3: CASSLAENRNGYTF
size: .; V: TRBV5-1; length: 15; J: TRBJ2-2; CDR3: CASSFQSGSAGELFF
size: few; V: TRBV6-1; length: 12; J: TRBJ1-1; CDR3: CASKHGNTEAFF
size: once; V: TRBV7-3; length: 16; J: TRBJ2-2; CDR3: CASSIFGLAESGELFF
size: .; V: TRBV19; length: 11; J: TRBJ2-3; CDR3: CASQGEDTQYF
size: .; V: TRBV7-9; length: 11; J: TRBJ2-5; CDR3: CASSFGETQYF
size: .; V: TRBV6-5; length: 13; J: TRBJ2-7; CDR3: CASTSGKLHEQYF
size: .; V: TRBV28; length: 14; J: TRBJ2-7; CDR3: CASSQLAASYEQYF
size: .; V: TRBV5-6; length: 15; J: TRBJ1-2; CDR3: CASSRTQGEALGYTF
size: few; V: TRBV19; length: 13; J: TRBJ2-3; CDR3: CASRTGGSDTQYF
size: once; V: TRBV4-3; length: 15; J: TRBJ2-3; CDR3: CASSQRLAGTDTQYF
size: .; V: TRBV19; length: 13; J: TRBJ1-1; CDR3: CASTATRTTEAFF
size: .; V: TRBV6-1; length: 13; J: TRBJ1-5; CDR3: CASSGTGVQPQHF
size: .; V: TRBV19; length: 11; J: TRBJ1-2; CDR3: CASSIRDGYTF
size: .; V: TRBV29-1; length: 13; J: TRBJ2-3; CDR3: CSVWTGAVDTQYF
size: .; V: TRBV18; length: 18; J: TRBJ2-4; CDR3: CASSPEDPGALAKNIQYF
size: .; V: TRBV15; length: 15; J: TRBJ1-5; CDR3: CATSRAPQGDQPQHF
size: .; V: TRBV19; length: 15; J: TRBJ2-1; CDR3: CASRGTSGSYNEQFF
size: .; V: TRBV5-1; length: 12; J: TRBJ2-3; CDR3: CASSLTLHTQYF
size: once; V: TRBV7-2; length: 15; J: TRBJ2-7; CDR3: CASSSETGQSYEQYF
size: .; V: TRBV7-2; length: 14; J: TRBJ1-5; CDR3: CASSPKYSNQPQHF
size: once; V: TRBV6-1; length: 14; J: TRBJ1-5; CDR3: CASSWDRGGQPQHF